These 14 T cell receptor beta chains share one sample of origin, sequenced in a study of T cells after somatic rescue of genetic block. Generated by immunoSEQ multiplex PCR, the TCRdb table keeps only in-frame clones and is missing some. Here the sample spans roughly 67,000 clones, less than 95% being singletons. The source material was peripheral blood mononuclear cells (PBMCs). These receptors were obtained from a man aged 40-49 years.

This clone appeared once. The J gene is TRBJ1-5, the V gene TRBV30; D is undetermined. The CDR3 has 13 amino acids. Germline CDR1 reads GTSNPN; CDR2 reads SVGIG (reference sequence). V lost 2 bases, J lost 0 bases, and 5 bases lay in between. The CDR3 loop reads CAWSSDSNQPQHF. The CDR3 bases are TGTGCCTGGAGTTCAGATAGCAATCAGCCCCAGCATTTT.

The chain couples TRBV28 to TRBJ1-6; TRBD1 agrees at 10 bases. Trimming cost V 5 bases and J 8 bases; bases outside gene matches: 6. The CDR3 has 15 residues. Germline CDR1 and CDR2: MDHEN and SYDVKM. The CDR3 region is CASSESTGGDSPLHF. Written as DNA, the CDR3 is TGTGCCAGCAGTGAATCGACAGGGGGCGATTCACCCCTCCACTTT.

The chain carries TRBV18 and TRBJ2-5, with 10 bases identical to TRBD2. V was pared by 3 bases and J by 9 bases, with 10 bases of the junction left unmatched. Germline CDR1 reads KGHSH; CDR2 reads LQKENI. The CDR3 loop spans 15 amino acids. Here the CDR3 DNA reads TGTGCCAGCTCACCTGGAGGGACTAGCGCACCTCCCCAGTACTTC. It is translated as CASSPGGTSAPPQYF.

The chain has TRBV5-6 and TRBJ1-1; D unclear. The CDR3 loop spans 12 amino acids. Germline CDR1 and CDR2: SGHDT and YYEEEE. V was pared by 1 base and J by 5 bases, with 6 bases between. CDR3 sequence reads: CASSLFSTEAFF. In DNA form, the CDR3 reads TGTGCCAGCAGCTTGTTTAGTACTGAAGCTTTCTTT.

The V call is TRBV5-1, the J call TRBJ2-5; TRBD2 agrees at 12 bases. Trimming removed 4 bases from V and 4 bases from J; junction bases left unmatched: 5. CDR1 and CDR2 from the germline V gene are SGHRS and YFSETQ. CDR3 length: 15 amino acids. The CDR3 nucleotides are TGCGCCAGCAGCCTTCCGGGACTAGCGGGAGAGACCCAGTACTTC. Residues: CASSLPGLAGETQYF.

The rearrangement uses TRBV28 and TRBJ2-6; no definite D call. Trimming stripped 6 bases from V and 0 bases from J, with 3 bases between. Germline lookup yields CDR1 MDHEN and CDR2 SYDVKM. The CDR3 runs 13 residues. In DNA form, the CDR3 reads TGTGCCAGCAGGCGCTCTGGGGCCAACGTCCTGACTTTC. Protein product: CASRRSGANVLTF. The whole variable domain, remainder taken from reference TRBV28 and TRBJ2-6, is DVKVTQSSRYLVKRTGEKVFLECVQDMDHENMFWYRQDPGLGLRLIYFSYDVKMKEKGDIPEGYSVSREKKERFSLILESASTNQTSMYLCASRRSGANVLTFGAGSRLTVL.

This sequence joins TRBV10-1 and TRBJ2-5; 13 bases are a match to TRBD2. Germline CDR1 reads WNHNN; CDR2 reads SYGVQD (reference sequence). CDR3 length: 19 residues. J gave up 1 base and V 8 bases, and 16 bases lay outside the gene matches. CDR3 coding DNA: TGCGCCAGCGTCACCGGGACGCCTAGACTAGCGGGGGGCCAAGAGACCCAGTACTTC. Translation: CASVTGTPRLAGGQETQYF.

The rearrangement uses TRBV18 and TRBJ2-2, with 7 bases that match TRBD1. The CDR3 length is 15 residues. With V trimmed by 2 bases and J by 7 bases, 7 bases remained unmatched. Germline assignment: CDR1 KGHSH and CDR2 LQKENI. CDR3 bases: TGTGCCAGCTCACCAACAGGGGCGGTAATCGGGGAGCTGTTTTTT. Translated: CASSPTGAVIGELFF.

The chain recombines TRBV5-1 with TRBJ1-5; D perhaps matches TRBD1 (6 bases). The CDR3 covers 13 residues. CDR1 and CDR2 from the germline V gene are SGHRS and YFSETQ. Trimming stripped 5 bases from V and 3 bases from J, with 9 bases between. CDR3 sequence: CASSRGDNQPQHF. CDR3 nucleotide sequence: TGCGCCAGCAGTAGGGGGGACAATCAGCCCCAGCATTTT.

The V call is TRBV12-5, the J call TRBJ2-7; TRBD1 aligns across 7 bases. The CDR3 contains 14 residues. V was pared by 1 base and J by 3 bases, with 3 bases of the junction left unmatched. Germline loops: CDR1 LGHNT, CDR2 FRNRAP. CDR3 in amino acids: CASGLETGSYEQYF. In DNA, the CDR3 is TGTGCTAGTGGTTTGGAGACAGGGAGCTACGAGCAGTACTTC.

This clone was counted once. The genes are TRBV27 and TRBJ2-1; D assignment may be TRBD1 or TRBD2 (5 bases each). CDR1 MNHEY and CDR2 SMNVEV come from the germline V gene (reference sequence). The CDR3 has 14 amino acids. Trimming removed 2 bases at V and 6 bases at J, with 11 bases between. Here the CDR3 DNA reads TGTGCCAGCAGTTTAACTACGGGACCCAATGAGCAGTTCTTC. This encodes CASSLTTGPNEQFF.

The V gene is TRBV10-1, the J gene TRBJ2-5; 8 nucleotides agree with TRBD1. The germline CDR1 and CDR2 sequences are WNHNN and SYGVQD (reference sequence). After removal of 3 bases from V and 1 base from J, the junction contained 4 bases not matched to a gene. CDR3 length: 15 residues. The CDR3 is CASSEVGQGQETQYF. The DNA for the CDR3 is TGCGCCAGCAGTGAAGTCGGACAGGGCCAAGAGACCCAGTACTTC.

The chain is built from TRBV2 and TRBJ1-5; possibly TRBD1 for D (5 bases). Germline CDR1 is SNHLY and CDR2 is FYNNEI. There are 15 residues in the CDR3. V lost 2 bases to trimming and J lost 4 bases, with 12 bases between them. The CDR3 DNA reads TGTGCCAGCAGTGAATTAGGACAACCGAATCAGCCCCAGCATTTT. Protein: CASSELGQPNQPQHF.

The chain carries TRBV5-4 and TRBJ1-1; D call uncertain. The CDR3 length is 13 residues. CDR1 is SGHNT, CDR2 YYREEE, per germline (reference sequence). V was trimmed by 4 bases and J by 1 base, leaving 8 bases between them. The CDR3 DNA reads TGTGCCAGCAGCCGCGACAAGAACACTGAAGCTTTCTTT. Translated: CASSRDKNTEAFF. The variable domain in full, with the rest retrieved from reference TRBV5-4 and TRBJ1-1, is ETGVTQSPTHLIKTRGQQVTLRCSSQSGHNTVSWYQQALGQGPQFIFQYYREEENGRGNFPPRFSGLQFPNYSSELNVNALELDDSALYLCASSRDKNTEAFFGQGTRLTVV.